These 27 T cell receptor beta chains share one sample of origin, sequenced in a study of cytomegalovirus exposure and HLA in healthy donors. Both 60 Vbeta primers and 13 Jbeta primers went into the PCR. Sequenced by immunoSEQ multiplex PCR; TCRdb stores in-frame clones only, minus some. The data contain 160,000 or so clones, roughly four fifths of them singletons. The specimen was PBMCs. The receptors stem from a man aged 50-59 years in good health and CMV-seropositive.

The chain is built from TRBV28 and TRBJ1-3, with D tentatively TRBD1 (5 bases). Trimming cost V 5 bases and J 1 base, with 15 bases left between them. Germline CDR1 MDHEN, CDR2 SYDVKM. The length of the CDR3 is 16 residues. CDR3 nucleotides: TGTGCCAGCAGTGCACGGTGGGGCCTGTCTGGAAACACCATATATTTT. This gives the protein CASSARWGLSGNTIYF.

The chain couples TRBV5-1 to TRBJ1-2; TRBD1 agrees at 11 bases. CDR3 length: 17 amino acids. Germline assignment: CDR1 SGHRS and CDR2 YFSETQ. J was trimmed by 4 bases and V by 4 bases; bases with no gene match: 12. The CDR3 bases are TGCGCCAGCAGCCCACGTCCGGGACAGGGGGGAGGCTATGGCTACACCTTC. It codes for CASSPRPGQGGGYGYTF. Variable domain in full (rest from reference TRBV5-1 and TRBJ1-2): KAGVTQTPRYLIKTRGQQVTLSCSPISGHRSVSWYQQTPGQGLQFLFEYFSETQRNKGNFPGRFSGRQFSNSRSEMNVSTLELGDSALYLCASSPRPGQGGGYGYTFGSGTRLTVV.

The CDR3 coding sequence is TGTGCCAGCAGTTCCCACGAGCCGGGACTCGAAGAAACTTTCTTT. Encoded protein: CASSSHEPGLEETFF. The chain has TRBV6-5 and TRBJ1-1; D may be TRBD1 (5 bases). CDR3 length: 15 amino acids. The germline V gene encodes CDR1 MNHEY and CDR2 SVGAGI. Trimming pared 4 bases from V and 12 bases from J, leaving 24 bases between.

This CDR3 reads CASSGGQSGSYEQYF. The CDR3 DNA follows: TGTGCCAGCAGTGGGGGACAGTCCGGCTCCTACGAGCAGTACTTC. The chain uses TRBV6-1 and TRBJ2-7; 7 nucleotides match TRBD1. V gave up 4 bases and J gave up 0 bases; unmatched junction bases: 6. The CDR3 has 15 residues. CDR1 and CDR2 (germline): MNHNS, SASEGT.

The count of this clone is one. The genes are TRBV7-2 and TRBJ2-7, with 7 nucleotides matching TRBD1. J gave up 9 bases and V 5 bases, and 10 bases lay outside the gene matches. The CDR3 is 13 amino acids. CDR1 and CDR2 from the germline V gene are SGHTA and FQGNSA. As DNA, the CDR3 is TGTGCCAGCAGCACCGACAGGGTTGGGCCGCAGTACTTC. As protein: CASSTDRVGPQYF.

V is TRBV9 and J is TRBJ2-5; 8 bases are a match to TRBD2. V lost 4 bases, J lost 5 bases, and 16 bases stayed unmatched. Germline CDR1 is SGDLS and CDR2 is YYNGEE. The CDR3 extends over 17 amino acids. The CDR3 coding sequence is TGTGCCAGCAGCACTACCCCCCGAACTAGCGGTGGGGAGACCCAGTACTTC. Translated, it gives CASSTTPRTSGGETQYF. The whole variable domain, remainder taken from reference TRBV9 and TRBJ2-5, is DSGVTQTPKHLITATGQRVTLRCSPRSGDLSVYWYQQSLDQGLQFLIQYYNGEERAKGNILERFSAQQFPDLHSELNLSSLELGDSALYFCASSTTPRTSGGETQYFGPGTRLLVL.

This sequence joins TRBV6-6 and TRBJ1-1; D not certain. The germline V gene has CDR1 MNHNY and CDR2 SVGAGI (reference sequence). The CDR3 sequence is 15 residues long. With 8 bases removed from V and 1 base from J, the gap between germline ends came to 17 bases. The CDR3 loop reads CASSEAVLGNTEAFF. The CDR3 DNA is TGTGCCAGCTCAGAGGCCGTTTTAGGGAACACTGAAGCTTTCTTT.

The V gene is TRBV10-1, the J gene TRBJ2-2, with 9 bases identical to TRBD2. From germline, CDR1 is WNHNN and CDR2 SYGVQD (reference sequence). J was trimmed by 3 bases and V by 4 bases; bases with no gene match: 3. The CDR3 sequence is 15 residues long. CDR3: CASSAREGYTGELFF. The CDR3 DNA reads TGCGCCAGCAGTGCGCGGGAGGGGTACACCGGGGAGCTGTTTTTT.

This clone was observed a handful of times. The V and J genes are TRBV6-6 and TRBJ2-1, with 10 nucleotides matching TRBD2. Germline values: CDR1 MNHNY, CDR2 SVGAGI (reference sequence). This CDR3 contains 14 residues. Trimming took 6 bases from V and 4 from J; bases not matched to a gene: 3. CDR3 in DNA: TGTGCCAGCAGGGGACTAGCGCTTTACAATGAGCAGTTCTTC. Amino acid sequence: CASRGLALYNEQFF.

Here the CDR3 DNA reads TGTGCCAGCAGCTTGGAGGGACATGAGAACACTGAAGCTTTCTTT. Its translation is CASSLEGHENTEAFF. The rearrangement links TRBV5-5 to TRBJ1-1; maybe TRBD1 (6 bases). Germline CDR1 is SGHKS and CDR2 is YYEKEE (reference sequence). The CDR3 is 15 residues long. V gave up 0 bases and J gave up 1 base, with 10 bases separating them.

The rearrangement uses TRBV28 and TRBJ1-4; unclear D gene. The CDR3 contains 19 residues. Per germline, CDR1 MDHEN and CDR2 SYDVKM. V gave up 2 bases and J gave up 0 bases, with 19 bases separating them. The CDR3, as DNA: TGTGCCAGCAGTTTAGGTGAGGGCCCGACTACCGCAACTAATGAAAAACTGTTTTTT. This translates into CASSLGEGPTTATNEKLFF.

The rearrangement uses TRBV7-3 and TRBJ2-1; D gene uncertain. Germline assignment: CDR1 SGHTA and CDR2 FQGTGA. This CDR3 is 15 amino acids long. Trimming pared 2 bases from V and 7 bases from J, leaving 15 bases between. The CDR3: CASSLLGLEANEQFF. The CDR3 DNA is TGTGCCAGCAGCTTATTGGGTCTAGAGGCAAATGAGCAGTTCTTC.

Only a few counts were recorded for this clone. The DNA of the CDR3 is TGTGCCAGCAGCGCGGAGATGGGGGGATCACCCCTCCACTTT. Encoded protein: CASSAEMGGSPLHF. V usage is TRBV5-6 and J usage is TRBJ1-6; D is perhaps TRBD1 (5 bases). V lost 4 bases to trimming and J lost 10 bases, with 15 bases between them. Germline CDR1 reads SGHDT; CDR2 reads YYEEEE. CDR3 length: 14 amino acids.

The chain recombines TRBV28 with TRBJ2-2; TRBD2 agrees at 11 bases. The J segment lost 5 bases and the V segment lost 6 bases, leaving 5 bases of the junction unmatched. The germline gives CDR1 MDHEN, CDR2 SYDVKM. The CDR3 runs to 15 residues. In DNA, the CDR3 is TGTGCCAGCAGCCCGTCTAGCGGGGGGACCGGGGAGCTGTTTTTT. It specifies CASSPSSGGTGELFF.

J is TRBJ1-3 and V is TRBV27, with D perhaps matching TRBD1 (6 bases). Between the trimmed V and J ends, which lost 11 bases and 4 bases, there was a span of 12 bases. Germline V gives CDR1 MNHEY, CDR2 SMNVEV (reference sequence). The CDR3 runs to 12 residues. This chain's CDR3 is CASKDRGNTIYF. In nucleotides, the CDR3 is TGTGCCTCCAAGGACAGAGGAAACACCATATATTTT.

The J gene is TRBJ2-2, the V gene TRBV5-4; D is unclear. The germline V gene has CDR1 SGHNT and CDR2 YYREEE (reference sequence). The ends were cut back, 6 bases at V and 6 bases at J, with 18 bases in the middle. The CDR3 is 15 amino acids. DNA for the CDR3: TGTGCCAGCACCTCTCAAGCTGGAGTAGCCGGGGAGCTGTTTTTT. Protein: CASTSQAGVAGELFF.

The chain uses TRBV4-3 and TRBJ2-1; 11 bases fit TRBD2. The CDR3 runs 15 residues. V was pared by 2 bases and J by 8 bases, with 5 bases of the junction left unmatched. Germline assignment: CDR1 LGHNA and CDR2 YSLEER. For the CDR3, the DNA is TGCGCCAGCAGCCAATTATTAGCGGGGGGGTATGAGCAGTTCTTC. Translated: CASSQLLAGGYEQFF.

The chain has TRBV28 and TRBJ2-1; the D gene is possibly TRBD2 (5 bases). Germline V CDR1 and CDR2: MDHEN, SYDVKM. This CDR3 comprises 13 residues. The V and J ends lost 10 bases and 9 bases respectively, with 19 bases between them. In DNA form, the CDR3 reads TGTGCCACGAGGGTAGGGAATAGCATTGAGCAGTTCTTC. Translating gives CATRVGNSIEQFF.

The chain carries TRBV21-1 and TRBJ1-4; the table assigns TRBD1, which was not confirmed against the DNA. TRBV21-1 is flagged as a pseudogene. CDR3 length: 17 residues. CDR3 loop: CASTNPPLDRSNEKLFF. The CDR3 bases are TGTGCCAGCACCAACCCCCCCCTGGACAGAAGTAATGAAAAACTGTTTTTT.

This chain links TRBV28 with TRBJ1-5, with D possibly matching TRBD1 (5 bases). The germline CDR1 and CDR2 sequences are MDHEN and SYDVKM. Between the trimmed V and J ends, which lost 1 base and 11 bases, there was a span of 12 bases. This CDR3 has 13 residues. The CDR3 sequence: CASSLFKSGSQHF. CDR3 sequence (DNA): TGTGCCAGCAGTTTATTCAAATCAGGGTCCCAGCATTTT.

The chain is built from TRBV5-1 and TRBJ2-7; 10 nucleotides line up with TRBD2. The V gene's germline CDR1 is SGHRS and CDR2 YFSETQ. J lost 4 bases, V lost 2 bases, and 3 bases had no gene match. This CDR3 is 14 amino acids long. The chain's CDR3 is CASSFGLAEYEQYF. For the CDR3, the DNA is TGCGCCAGCAGCTTCGGACTAGCGGAATACGAGCAGTACTTC.

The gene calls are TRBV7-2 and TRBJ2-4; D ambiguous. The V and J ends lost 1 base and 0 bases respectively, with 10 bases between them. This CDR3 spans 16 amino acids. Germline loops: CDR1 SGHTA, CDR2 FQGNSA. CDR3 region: CASSLESSIAKNIQYF. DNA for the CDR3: TGTGCCAGCAGCTTAGAGTCATCTATAGCCAAAAACATTCAGTACTTC.

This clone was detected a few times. The CDR3 sequence is CASSESGGVYEQYF. The CDR3 nucleotides read TGTGCCAGCAGTGAAAGTGGCGGTGTCTACGAGCAGTACTTC. This rearrangement joins TRBV25-1 to TRBJ2-7; D call uncertain. This CDR3 region has 14 residues. Trimming left V 2 bases short and J 3 bases short, with 11 bases between. Germline CDR1 MGHDK, CDR2 SYGVNS.

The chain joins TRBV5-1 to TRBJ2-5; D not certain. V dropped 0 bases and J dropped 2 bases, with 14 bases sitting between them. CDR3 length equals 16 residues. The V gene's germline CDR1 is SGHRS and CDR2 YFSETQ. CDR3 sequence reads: CASSLGGSFGQETQYF. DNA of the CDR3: TGCGCCAGCAGCTTGGGCGGCAGTTTCGGGCAAGAGACCCAGTACTTC.

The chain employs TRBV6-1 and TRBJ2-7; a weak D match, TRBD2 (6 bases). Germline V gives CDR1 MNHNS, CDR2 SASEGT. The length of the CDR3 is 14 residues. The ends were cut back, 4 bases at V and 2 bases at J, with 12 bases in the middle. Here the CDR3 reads CASSGGTSTYEQYF. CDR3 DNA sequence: TGTGCCAGCAGTGGGGGGACTTCCACCTACGAGCAGTACTTC.

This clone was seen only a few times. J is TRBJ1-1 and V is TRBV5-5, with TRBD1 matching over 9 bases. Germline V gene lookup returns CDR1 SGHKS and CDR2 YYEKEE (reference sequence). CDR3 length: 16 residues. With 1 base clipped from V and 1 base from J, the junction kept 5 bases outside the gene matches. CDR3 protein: CASSLTGGFKNTEAFF. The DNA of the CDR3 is TGTGCCAGCAGCTTGACAGGGGGCTTTAAGAACACTGAAGCTTTCTTT. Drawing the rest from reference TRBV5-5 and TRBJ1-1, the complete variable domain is DAGVTQSPTHLIKTRGQQVTLRCSPISGHKSVSWYQQVLGQGPQFIFQYYEKEERGRGNFPDRFSARQFPNYSSELNVNALLLGDSALYLCASSLTGGFKNTEAFFGQGTRLTVV.

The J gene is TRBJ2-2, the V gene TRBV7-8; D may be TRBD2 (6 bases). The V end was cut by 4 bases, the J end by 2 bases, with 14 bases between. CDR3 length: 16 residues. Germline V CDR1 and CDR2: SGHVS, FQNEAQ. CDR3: CASSSLGGFNTGELFF. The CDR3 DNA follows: TGTGCCAGCAGCTCCCTGGGAGGCTTTAACACCGGGGAGCTGTTTTTT.